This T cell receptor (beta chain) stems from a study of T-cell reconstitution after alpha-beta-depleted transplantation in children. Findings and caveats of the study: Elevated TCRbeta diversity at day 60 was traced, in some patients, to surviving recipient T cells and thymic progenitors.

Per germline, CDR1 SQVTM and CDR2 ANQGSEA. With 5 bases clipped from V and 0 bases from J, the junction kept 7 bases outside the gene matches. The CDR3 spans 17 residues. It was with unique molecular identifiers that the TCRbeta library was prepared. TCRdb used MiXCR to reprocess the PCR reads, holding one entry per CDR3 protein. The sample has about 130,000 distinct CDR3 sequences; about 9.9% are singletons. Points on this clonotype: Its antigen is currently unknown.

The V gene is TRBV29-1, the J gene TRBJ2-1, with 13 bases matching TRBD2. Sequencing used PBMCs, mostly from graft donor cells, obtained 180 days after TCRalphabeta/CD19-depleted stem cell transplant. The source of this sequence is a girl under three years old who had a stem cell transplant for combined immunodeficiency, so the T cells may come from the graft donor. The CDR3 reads CSVTGTSGVSSYNEQFF. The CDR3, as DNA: TGCAGCGTTACCGGGACTAGCGGGGTCAGCTCCTACAATGAGCAGTTCTTC.